Listed here are 14 T cell receptor beta chains from one sample, sequenced in a study of shared clonotypes between healthy human individuals. Profiling relied on immunoSEQ multiplex PCR, and the TCRdb table lists in-frame clones only, not all of them. There are 2.5 million or so clones in the sample; 90% to 95% occur only once, and 0.13% to 0.15% lies in the top ten. The sequenced material came from naive CD4+ T cells sorted from blood. Subset here: CD45RA+ positively selected. Source of these receptors: a man aged 18 to 35 in good health.

The chain joins TRBV2 to TRBJ1-3; D unclear. Trimming pared 6 bases from V and 14 bases from J, leaving 17 bases between. There are 12 residues in the CDR3. Germline lookup yields CDR1 SNHLY and CDR2 FYNNEI. Here the CDR3 DNA reads TGTGCCAGCAGGGCAGATTTATCCCACTTATATTTT. The encoded protein is CASRADLSHLYF.

V usage is TRBV19 and J usage is TRBJ2-1; no reliable D call. V lost 5 bases and J 7 bases, leaving 21 bases between the germline ends. This CDR3 is built from 16 residues. Germline V gene data show CDR1 as LNHDA and CDR2 as SQIVND (reference sequence). CDR3 sequence reads: CASSHSYGLYGNEQFF. DNA of the CDR3: TGTGCCAGTAGTCACTCATATGGGCTCTACGGGAATGAGCAGTTCTTC.

The genes are TRBV30 and TRBJ1-6, with D maybe TRBD1 (5 bases). The CDR3 runs 16 residues. The germline V gene has CDR1 GTSNPN and CDR2 SVGIG (reference sequence). V was clipped by 3 bases and J by 0 bases, with 12 bases between them. The CDR3 loop reads CAWSSQANSYNSPLHF. CDR3 bases: TGTGCCTGGAGCTCACAGGCAAACTCCTATAATTCACCCCTCCACTTT.

This clone was detected a few times. Other nucleotide sequences from this sample produce the same CDR3. The rearrangement uses TRBV5-1 and TRBJ2-7, with 9 bases identical to TRBD1. Per germline, CDR1 SGHRS and CDR2 YFSETQ. After removal of 2 bases from V and 4 bases from J, the junction contained 4 bases not matched to a gene. The CDR3 is made up of 14 amino acids. CDR3 bases: TGCGCCAGCAGCTTTGGACAGGGGAGTTACGAGCAGTACTTC. Translating gives CASSFGQGSYEQYF.

This clone was observed a handful of times. Different DNA sequences within this sample yield the same CDR3. The chain joins TRBV18 to TRBJ1-1, with 7 bases identical to TRBD1. This CDR3 has 15 amino acids. V dropped 6 bases and J dropped 3; count of bases not matched to a gene: 10. Germline CDR1 KGHSH, CDR2 LQKENI. CDR3 coding DNA: TGTGCCAGCTCGCCTCGACAGGGTGCGGACACTGAAGCTTTCTTT. Translated, it gives CASSPRQGADTEAFF.

This clone came up once. This chain uses TRBV2 with TRBJ1-4; D perhaps matches TRBD1 (5 bases). This CDR3 contains 15 residues. V lost 6 bases to trimming and J lost 5 bases, with 16 bases between them. Germline V gene lookup returns CDR1 SNHLY and CDR2 FYNNEI. The CDR3 sequence: CASRGEFFPNEKLFF. Written as DNA, the CDR3 is TGTGCCAGCAGGGGGGAGTTTTTCCCCAATGAAAAACTGTTTTTT.

CDR3 loop: CASSATQTYEQYF. In nucleotides, the CDR3 is TGTGCCAGCAGTGCCACACAGACCTACGAGCAGTACTTC. This sequence joins TRBV2 and TRBJ2-7; D is uncertain. Germline loops: CDR1 SNHLY, CDR2 FYNNEI. The CDR3 runs to 13 residues. Trimming removed 4 bases from V and 2 bases from J, with 9 bases in between.

The chain joins TRBV6-1 to TRBJ2-5; D is possibly TRBD1 (6 bases). Trimming took off 1 base at V and 5 bases at J, with 14 bases between the two ends. Germline assignment: CDR1 MNHNS and CDR2 SASEGT. The CDR3 spans 15 residues. The CDR3 protein is CASSEGGGSWETQYF. CDR3 DNA sequence: TGTGCCAGCAGTGAAGGTGGGGGCTCGTGGGAGACCCAGTACTTC.

This clone came up once. Within the sample, other DNA sequences also encode this same CDR3. The genes are TRBV5-1 and TRBJ2-7, with 7 nucleotides matching TRBD1. The CDR3 spans 14 residues. CDR1 is SGHRS and CDR2 is YFSETQ in the germline V gene. The junction had 5 bases not matched to a gene; V was cut back by 0 bases and J by 5 bases. Here the CDR3 DNA reads TGCGCCAGCAGCTTGGAAGACAGGGCCCACGAGCAGTACTTC. This codes for CASSLEDRAHEQYF.

The chain is built from TRBV6-5 and TRBJ1-1; D is unresolved. This CDR3 comprises 13 residues. Germline-derived CDR1 and CDR2 are MNHEY and SVGAGI. Trimming removed 6 bases at V and 0 bases at J, with 8 bases between. The CDR3 loop reads CASRRRLNTEAFF. The CDR3 DNA reads as TGTGCCAGCAGGCGCAGATTGAACACTGAAGCTTTCTTT.

This chain links TRBV6-1 with TRBJ1-1; possible D gene TRBD1, 6 bases. Trimming removed 6 bases at V and 1 base at J, with 12 bases between. The germline V gene has CDR1 MNHNS and CDR2 SASEGT. This CDR3 is 14 amino acids long. DNA for the CDR3: TGTGCCAGCAGCGAACAGGGTTCGAACACTGAAGCTTTCTTT. Amino acids: CASSEQGSNTEAFF.

On this clone itself: Different DNA sequences within this sample yield the same CDR3. The chain is built from TRBV29-1 and TRBJ2-4, with D perhaps TRBD2 (6 bases). The germline V and J ends were trimmed by 5 bases and 0 bases, with 8 bases remaining between them. CDR1 and CDR2 from the germline V gene are SQVTM and ANQGSEA. This CDR3 contains 13 residues. CDR3 in DNA: TGCAGCGTTCAGGGACTAGCCAAAAACATTCAGTACTTC. This translates into CSVQGLAKNIQYF.

The CDR3 DNA sequence: TGTGCCACCACTGGACACGCCAAAAACATTCAGTACTTC. Its protein is CATTGHAKNIQYF. The V gene is TRBV15, the J gene TRBJ2-4, with TRBD1 as a possible D gene (5 bases). This CDR3 has 13 amino acids. Germline V gives CDR1 LNHNV, CDR2 YYDKDF (reference sequence). Trimming cost V 7 bases and J 1 base, with 8 bases left between them.

The rearrangement links TRBV11-2 to TRBJ2-2; possibly TRBD2 for D (6 bases). In germline, CDR1 is SGHAT, CDR2 FQNNGV. The V and J ends lost 5 bases and 1 base respectively, with 17 bases between them. CDR3 length: 17 residues. The CDR3 nucleotides read TGTGCCAGCAGCGGAGGGAGGCGGGGTCTGAACACCGGGGAGCTGTTTTTT. Protein sequence: CASSGGRRGLNTGELFF.